This T cell receptor (beta chain) was observed in a study of identical twins. MiXCR, applied by TCRdb to the 5' RACE reads, yields one record per CDR3 protein. The sample lists about 530,000 distinct CDR3 sequences; 20% to 25% were seen once. A few counts support this clonotype. This CDR3 is built from 15 residues. Trimming at V came to 0 bases and at J to 5 bases, leaving 5 bases not matched to a gene. Germline V gives CDR1 DFQATT, CDR2 SNEGSKA (reference sequence). The same sample was also used in a study of yellow fever vaccine responses in identical twins.

The receptor was isolated from a woman between 18 and 29 years old in good health. This rearrangement joins TRBV20-1 to TRBJ2-1; the match to TRBD2 covers 9 bases. What was sequenced was CD4+ T cells sorted from blood. The CDR3 reads CSAREGTSRNNEQFF. CDR3 in DNA: TGCAGTGCTAGAGAGGGGACTAGCAGGAACAATGAGCAGTTCTTC.